A selection of T cell receptor beta chains follows, all from one sample in a study of blood T cell repertoires in COVID-19. Libraries were prepared by immunoSEQ multiplex PCR; TCRdb keeps only in-frame clonotypes and omits some of them. The data show about 310,000 clones, with about 91% seen just once and about 8.9% held by the top ten. Sequencing was performed on PBMCs or T cells enriched from blood (not recorded which). Receptors originate from a woman aged 18-29 years who had recovered from COVID-19. Each CDR3 is given with its conserved first and last residue. A D gene is named only where the DNA matches it firmly. Only part of the rows carry a size: once, few, many, or a class if the clone is expanded.

V	size	D	J	CDR3	DNA
TRBV29-1	NA	TRBD1	TRBJ1-2	CSVIMFDRGNYGYTF	TGCAGCGTTATAATGTTTGACAGGGGAAACTATGGCTACACCTTC
TRBV6-5	NA	NA	TRBJ1-2	CASRLGMNYGYTF	TGTGCCAGCCGTCTCGGGATGAACTATGGCTACACCTTC
TRBV6-5	NA	NA	TRBJ1-3	CASSSSGYSGNTIYF	TGTGCCAGCAGTTCTTCCGGGTACTCTGGAAACACCATATATTTT
TRBV19	NA	TRBD2	TRBJ2-6	CASSNGGTGANVLTF	TGTGCCAGTAGTAACGGGGGGACTGGGGCCAACGTCCTGACTTTC
TRBV9	NA	NA	TRBJ2-1	CASSTVTSRAFNEQFF	TGTGCCAGCAGCACCGTGACTAGTAGGGCATTCAATGAGCAGTTCTTC
TRBV7-2	NA	NA	TRBJ2-2	CASSLRSGDTGELFF	TGTGCCAGCAGCTTAAGGTCCGGGGACACCGGGGAGCTGTTTTTT
TRBV19	NA	NA	TRBJ2-1	CASSPGRDRFNEQFF	TGTGCCAGTAGTCCGGGGCGGGACCGCTTTAATGAGCAGTTCTTC
TRBV10-3	NA	TRBD1	TRBJ2-1	CAIRPGQGPYNEQFF	TGTGCCATCAGGCCGGGACAGGGGCCCTACAATGAGCAGTTCTTC
TRBV18	NA	TRBD2	TRBJ2-1	CASSPPGLAGDNEQFF	TGTGCCAGCTCACCACCGGGACTAGCGGGAGATAATGAGCAGTTCTTC
TRBV4-1	NA	TRBD2	TRBJ2-7	CASSSVAGTRRREQYF	TGCGCCAGCAGCTCTGTAGCGGGAACCAGGAGGAGGGAGCAGTACTTC
TRBV12-3/TRBV12-4	once	NA	TRBJ2-5	CASSYSINQYF	TGTGCCAGCAGTTATTCTATAAACCAGTACTTC
TRBV18	NA	TRBD1	TRBJ1-1	CASSPDYRGNTEAFF	TGTGCCAGCTCACCAGACTACAGGGGGAACACTGAAGCTTTCTTT
TRBV28	NA	TRBD2	TRBJ2-7	CASSSPGLAGYEQYF	TGTGCCAGCAGTTCACCGGGACTAGCGGGATACGAGCAGTACTTC
TRBV28	NA	TRBD2	TRBJ2-7	CASSPLGGFSYEQYF	TGTGCCAGCAGCCCTCTGGGGGGGTTCTCCTACGAGCAGTACTTC
TRBV28	NA	TRBD1	TRBJ1-4	CASSSTGGALFAEKLFF	TGTGCCAGCAGTTCGACAGGGGGGGCCCTCTTTGCCGAAAAACTGTTTTTT
TRBV4-3	few	NA	TRBJ1-1	CASSLYEQVNTEAFF	TGCGCCAGCAGCCTCTATGAACAGGTGAACACTGAAGCTTTCTTT
TRBV6-5	NA	NA	TRBJ2-1	CASSYRFSYNEQFF	TGTGCCAGCAGTTATCGATTCAGTTACAATGAGCAGTTCTTC
TRBV18	NA	TRBD1	TRBJ1-2	CASSARQGLDYGYTF	TGTGCCAGCTCCGCCAGACAGGGTCTTGACTATGGCTACACCTTC
TRBV4-2	NA	NA	TRBJ1-1	CASSQDRQGGRSGAFF	TGTGCCAGCAGCCAAGATAGGCAGGGCGGCAGGTCTGGAGCTTTCTTT
TRBV4-3	once	NA	TRBJ1-5	CASSRLQGSQPQHF	TGCGCCAGCAGCCGACTTCAGGGTAGTCAGCCCCAGCATTTT
TRBV5-1	NA	NA	TRBJ2-7	CASSQRGHPGDYEQYF	TGCGCCAGCAGCCAAAGGGGACACCCGGGCGATTACGAGCAGTACTTC
TRBV4-3	NA	NA	TRBJ2-1	CASSQGASSYNEQFF	TGCGCCAGCAGCCAAGGCGCGAGCTCCTACAATGAGCAGTTCTTC
TRBV3-1/TRBV3-2	NA	NA	TRBJ1-3	CASSHEGSGNTIYF	TGTGCCAGCAGCCACGAGGGCTCTGGAAACACCATATATTTT
TRBV6-1	many	NA	TRBJ1-2	CASSEYLGEGYTF	TGTGCCAGCAGTGAATATCTAGGGGAAGGCTACACCTTC
TRBV4-3	once	TRBD1	TRBJ2-7	CASSQGTGGAYEQYF	TGCGCCAGCAGCCAAGGGACAGGGGGCGCCTACGAGCAGTACTTC
TRBV28	NA	TRBD2	TRBJ2-5	CASSPSGGRETQYF	TGTGCCAGCAGCCCTTCGGGGGGGAGGGAGACCCAGTACTTC
TRBV7-2	NA	TRBD2	TRBJ2-7	CASSLSGGVKSYEQYF	TGTGCCAGCAGCTTAAGTGGGGGGGTAAAATCCTACGAGCAGTACTTC
TRBV6-2/TRBV6-3	NA	TRBD2	TRBJ2-7	CASSYPPRTSGMGSEQYF	TGTGCCAGCAGTTACCCACCCCGGACTAGCGGGATGGGCAGCGAGCAGTACTTC
TRBV11-2	NA	NA	TRBJ1-2	CASSLVRVRGYTF	TGTGCCAGCAGCTTAGTCAGGGTCAGGGGCTACACCTTC
TRBV7-3	NA	TRBD1	TRBJ1-2	CASSSDGTGHSGYTF	TGTGCCAGCAGCTCGGATGGGACAGGCCATAGTGGCTACACCTTC
TRBV11-3	NA	NA	TRBJ1-3	CASSLSRGSGNTIYF	TGTGCCAGCAGCTTAAGCCGCGGGTCTGGAAACACCATATATTTT
TRBV5-1	NA	NA	TRBJ1-1	CASSLAWQRNTEAFF	TGCGCCAGCAGCTTGGCCTGGCAGCGGAACACTGAAGCTTTCTTT
TRBV10-3	NA	NA	TRBJ1-2	CAISESWLAGGYTF	TGTGCCATCAGTGAGTCTTGGTTGGCGGGTGGCTACACCTTC
TRBV6-5	NA	NA	TRBJ2-1	CASSYRGYNEQFF	TGTGCCAGCAGTTATAGGGGCTACAATGAGCAGTTCTTC
TRBV29-1	NA	TRBD1	TRBJ1-2	CSALGQGEGYTF	TGCAGCGCCCTGGGGCAGGGGGAGGGCTACACCTTC
TRBV4-3	NA	NA	TRBJ1-2	CASSQDLEGGYTF	TGCGCCAGCAGCCAAGATCTCGAGGGCGGCTACACCTTC
TRBV10-3	NA	TRBD1	TRBJ1-4	CATHGQGGTNEKLFF	TGTGCCACCCATGGGCAGGGGGGAACTAATGAAAAACTGTTTTTT
TRBV18	NA	TRBD2	TRBJ2-2	CASSPRGRGSGELFF	TGTGCCAGCTCACCGCGCGGGAGGGGATCCGGGGAGCTGTTTTTT
TRBV19	NA	NA	TRBJ1-2	CASSAQGGYGYTF	TGTGCCAGTAGTGCACAGGGTGGATATGGCTACACCTTC
TRBV3-1/TRBV3-2	NA	NA	TRBJ2-2	CASSQGDFIGPCTGELFF	TGTGCCAGCAGCCAAGGGGACTTCATCGGTCCTTGCACCGGGGAGCTGTTTTTT
TRBV7-9	NA	NA	TRBJ2-2	CAIPKETASNTGELFF	TGTGCCATCCCAAAAGAGACAGCCAGTAACACCGGGGAGCTGTTTTTT
TRBV4-3	NA	NA	TRBJ1-1	CASSRGTPNTEAFF	TGCGCCAGCAGCCGAGGGACACCTAACACTGAAGCTTTCTTT
TRBV2	NA	NA	TRBJ2-3	CASRADYTDTQYF	TGTGCCAGCAGGGCCGATTACACAGATACGCAGTATTTT
TRBV7-3	NA	TRBD2	TRBJ2-7	CASSALLAGLDKSYEQYF	TGTGCCAGCAGCGCCCTCCTAGCGGGACTAGACAAATCCTACGAGCAGTACTTC
TRBV5-3	NA	TRBD1	TRBJ1-1	CARSGRDRGMNTEAFF	TGTGCCAGAAGCGGAAGGGACAGGGGAATGAACACTGAAGCTTTCTTT
TRBV15	NA	NA	TRBJ2-5	CATSRDLERATGKTQYF	TGTGCCACCAGCAGAGATCTAGAAAGGGCCACCGGGAAGACCCAGTACTTC
TRBV2	NA	NA	TRBJ2-2	CASSELYGTGELFF	TGTGCCAGCAGTGAACTATATGGCACCGGGGAGCTGTTTTTT
TRBV30	NA	NA	TRBJ2-7	CAWSARVSEGEQYF	TGTGCCTGGAGTGCCCGGGTCTCGGAAGGCGAGCAGTACTTC
TRBV28	NA	NA	TRBJ2-7	CASKTWRSSSYEQYF	TGTGCCAGCAAGACGTGGCGGAGCTCATCCTACGAGCAGTACTTC
TRBV7-2	NA	NA	TRBJ1-1	CASSSDRNTEAFF	TGTGCCAGCAGCTCGGACAGAAACACTGAAGCTTTCTTT
TRBV28	NA	NA	TRBJ1-5	CASSLYRNGLNQPQHF	TGTGCCAGCAGTTTATACAGGAATGGGCTTAATCAGCCCCAGCATTTT
TRBV27	NA	NA	TRBJ1-1	CASRPIQGITEAFF	TGTGCCAGCAGGCCCATCCAGGGAATCACTGAAGCTTTCTTT
TRBV5-1	few	TRBD2	TRBJ2-3	CASSTHHLAGSTDTQYF	TGCGCCAGCAGCACTCACCATCTAGCGGGGAGCACAGATACGCAGTATTTT
TRBV27	NA	NA	TRBJ2-1	CASILPGDEQFF	TGTGCCAGCATTCTCCCAGGGGATGAGCAGTTCTTC
TRBV4-3	NA	NA	TRBJ2-3	CASSQALASTDTQYF	TGCGCCAGCAGCCAAGCTCTAGCCAGCACAGATACGCAGTATTTT
TRBV6-2/TRBV6-3	NA	NA	TRBJ2-2	CASSPTDGGWELFF	TGTGCCAGCAGCCCCACCGACGGCGGCTGGGAGCTGTTTTTT